The 21 T cell receptor beta chains in this list originate from one sample, sequenced in a study of glioma-infiltrating T cells. The iRepertoire nested amplicon-rescue multiplex PCR amplified TCR alpha and beta CDR3s from RNA. TCRdb re-analysed the multiplex PCR reads in MiXCR, keeping a single row per CDR3 protein. The data contain about 380,000 distinct CDR3 sequences, 41% of them singletons. Sequencing was performed on glioma tissue, nonneoplastic brain tissue, or PBMCs (not recorded which). These receptors were taken from a human donor with low-grade glioma or glioblastoma, undergoing nonglioma brain surgery, or in good health (not recorded which).

This clonotype has a handful of counts. V and J are TRBV3-1 and TRBJ1-1, with D possibly matching TRBD1 (5 bases). The V end lost 4 bases, the J end lost 3 bases, and 15 bases lay between the germline ends. The CDR3 is 15 residues long. Germline V gene data show CDR1 as LGHDT and CDR2 as YNNKEL (reference sequence). CDR3 residues: CASSPFGAGHTEAFF. Written as DNA, the CDR3 is TGTGCCAGCAGCCCTTTCGGGGCAGGACACACTGAAGCTTTCTTT. The whole variable domain, filled in from reference TRBV3-1 and TRBJ1-1, reads DTAVSQTPKYLVTQMGNDKSIKCEQNLGHDTMYWYKQDSKKFLKIMFSYNNKELIINETVPNRFSPKSPDKAHLNLHINSLELGDSAVYFCASSPFGAGHTEAFFGQGTRLTVV.

The chain links TRBV12-3 or TRBV12-4 to TRBJ2-3; D is uncertain. The length of the CDR3 is 14 residues. The ends were cut back, 5 bases at V and 0 bases at J, with 9 bases in the middle. Here the CDR3 reads CASSPTQSTDTQYF. For the CDR3, the DNA is TGTGCCAGCAGTCCTACACAGAGCACAGATACGCAGTATTTT.

This clonotype was picked up a small number of times. The rearrangement links TRBV25-1 to TRBJ2-7; D is uncertain. The CDR3 runs to 15 residues. V lost 5 bases and J 5 bases, leaving 19 bases between the germline ends. Germline-derived CDR1 and CDR2 are MGHDK and SYGVNS. CDR3 loop: CASSNPLGKSDEQYF. In nucleotides, the CDR3 is TGTGCCAGCAGTAACCCCCTAGGAAAATCTGACGAGCAGTACTTC.

CDR3 residues: CSARDHPLAGAFQYF. CDR3 in DNA: TGCAGTGCTAGAGATCACCCACTAGCGGGGGCGTTTCAGTACTTC. V is TRBV20-1 and J is TRBJ2-4, with 11 bases that match TRBD2. The CDR3 consists of 15 residues. The germline V gene has CDR1 DFQATT and CDR2 SNEGSKA (reference sequence). Trimming cost V 0 bases and J 11 bases; bases outside gene matches: 9.

This clonotype was seen ten or more times. V usage is TRBV15 and J usage is TRBJ1-4; no definite D call. Germline values: CDR1 LNHNV, CDR2 YYDKDF (reference sequence). This CDR3 contains 12 residues. V was pared by 1 base and J by 8 bases, with 5 bases between. CDR3 nucleotides: TGTGCCACCAGCAGAGTGGGGGAAAAACTGTTTTTT. This gives the protein CATSRVGEKLFF.

The rearrangement links TRBV28 to TRBJ2-7; perhaps TRBD2 as D (5 bases). V was pared by 7 bases and J by 1 base, with 8 bases between. Germline CDR1 and CDR2: MDHEN and SYDVKM. The CDR3 spans 12 residues. The CDR3 protein is CASKSGSYEQYF. The CDR3 bases are TGTGCCAGCAAATCGGGGTCCTACGAGCAGTACTTC. The complete variable domain, with remaining parts taken from reference TRBV28 and TRBJ2-7, reads DVKVTQSSRYLVKRTGEKVFLECVQDMDHENMFWYRQDPGLGLRLIYFSYDVKMKEKGDIPEGYSVSREKKERFSLILESASTNQTSMYLCASKSGSYEQYFGPGTRLTVT.

The gene calls are TRBV7-8 and TRBJ2-1; no firm D call. The germline V gene encodes CDR1 SGHVS and CDR2 FQNEAQ. Trimming took off 5 bases at V and 4 bases at J, with 15 bases between the two ends. The CDR3 length is 15 residues. The CDR3 DNA follows: TGTGCCAGCAGCGGTACCCCGGACGAATACAATGAGCAGTTCTTC. Translation gives CASSGTPDEYNEQFF. Together with reference TRBV7-8 and TRBJ2-1, the CDR3 gives the full variable domain: GAGVSQSPRYKVAKRGQDVALRCDPISGHVSLFWYQQALGQGPEFLTYFQNEAQLDKSGLPSDRFFAERPEGSVSTLKIQRTQQEDSAVYLCASSGTPDEYNEQFFGPGTRLTVL.

The CDR3 reads CASSTLGALEKLFF. As DNA, the CDR3 is TGTGCCAGCAGCACGCTAGGAGCACTGGAAAAACTGTTTTTT. The V gene is TRBV6-1, the J gene TRBJ1-4; D is unresolved. Germline CDR1 reads MNHNS; CDR2 reads SASEGT. Between the trimmed V and J ends, which lost 6 bases and 8 bases, there was a span of 16 bases. The CDR3 is made up of 14 amino acids.

On this clonotype: Being one base from a much bigger clone, this may be a read error. J is TRBJ2-7 and V is TRBV6-1; tentatively, D is TRBD2 (5 bases). The length of the CDR3 is 13 residues. V was pared by 5 bases and J by 6 bases, with 14 bases between. Looked up from germline, CDR1 is MNHNS and CDR2 is SASEGT. The CDR3 nucleotides are TGTGCCAGCAGTACATCGGGGTTGCTCGAGCAGTACTTC. Amino acids: CASSTSGLLEQYF.

The V gene is TRBV10-3, the J gene TRBJ2-1; D ambiguous. V shed 1 base and J shed 0 bases, with 10 bases lying between them. The CDR3 runs 16 residues. CDR1 and CDR2 (germline): ENHRY, SYGVKD. CDR3 coding DNA: TGTGCCATCAGTGAGTTGAGCAGCAGCTCCTACAATGAGCAGTTCTTC. Amino acids: CAISELSSSSYNEQFF.

The J gene is TRBJ2-1, the V gene TRBV29-1; 7 nucleotides align to TRBD2. In germline, CDR1 is SQVTM, CDR2 ANQGSEA. This CDR3 has 11 residues. V dropped 2 bases and J dropped 12; count of bases not matched to a gene: 4. Written as DNA, the CDR3 is TGCAGCGTTGAACGCCCGGGGGGGCAGTTCTTC. Amino acids: CSVERPGGQFF.

In this sample, this clonotype turned up many times. The gene calls are TRBV20-1 and TRBJ1-5, with D unresolved. Looked up from germline, CDR1 is DFQATT and CDR2 is SNEGSKA (reference sequence). The CDR3 has 14 amino acids. V gave up 6 bases and J gave up 0 bases, with 12 bases separating them. The CDR3 sequence is CSAQQRNSNQPQHF. CDR3 sequence (DNA): TGCAGTGCCCAACAGAGGAATAGCAATCAGCCCCAGCATTTT.

The chain is built from TRBV19 and TRBJ1-1, with a tentative D call TRBD1 (6 bases). Between the trimmed V and J ends, which lost 7 bases and 6 bases, there was a span of 24 bases. CDR3 size: 16 residues. Germline CDR1 LNHDA, CDR2 SQIVND (reference sequence). CDR3 coding DNA: TGTGCCAGTACCCCTTCCACCGGCAGGGGCGACGCTGAAGCTTTCTTT. Amino acids: CASTPSTGRGDAEAFF. Full variable domain (rest looked up from reference TRBV19 and TRBJ1-1): DGGITQSPKYLFRKEGQNVTLSCEQNLNHDAMYWYRQDPGQGLRLIYYSQIVNDFQKGDIAEGYSVSREKKESFPLTVTSAQKNPTAFYLCASTPSTGRGDAEAFFGQGTRLTVV.

The chain couples TRBV5-1 to TRBJ1-2; D is perhaps TRBD1 (5 bases). The CDR3 length is 13 residues. Trimming shortened V by 4 bases and J by 0 bases, and 7 bases separated the two germline ends. Germline V lookup: CDR1 SGHRS, CDR2 YFSETQ. CDR3 in DNA: TGCGCCAGCAGCGGGGCCGCTAACTATGGCTACACCTTC. Translation: CASSGAANYGYTF.

On this clonotype: A much larger clone differs from this one at a single base, so this may be a read error. The chain carries TRBV12-3 or TRBV12-4 and TRBJ1-3; no clear D gene. Between the trimmed V and J ends, which lost 6 bases and 9 bases, there was a span of 15 bases. There are 13 residues in the CDR3. The CDR3 nucleotides read TGTGCCAGCAGCTCGGTCGACGGTAGCACCATATATTTT. It encodes CASSSVDGSTIYF.

J is TRBJ2-7 and V is TRBV19; 9 bases are shared with TRBD1. The CDR3 has 16 amino acids. Per germline, CDR1 LNHDA and CDR2 SQIVND (reference sequence). The ends lost 5 bases at V and 4 bases at J; junction bases unmatched: 12. Here the CDR3 DNA reads TGTGCCAGTAGTCCCAGTTCGGGACAGGGTGAGTACGAGCAGTACTTC. Its protein product is CASSPSSGQGEYEQYF.

The chain uses TRBV19 and TRBJ1-1, with D maybe TRBD1 (5 bases). V lost 4 bases, J lost 7 bases, and 13 bases lay in between. CDR1 is LNHDA and CDR2 is SQIVND in the germline V gene (reference sequence). The CDR3 length is 13 residues. CDR3 in amino acids: CASSTWDGGEAFF. The DNA of the CDR3 is TGTGCCAGTAGTACATGGGACGGAGGTGAAGCTTTCTTT.

A note on this clonotype: One junction end disagrees with the germline gene, perhaps due to a read error. The gene calls are TRBV27 and TRBJ2-3, with 11 bases matching TRBD2. The length of the CDR3 is 16 residues. Germline assignment: CDR1 MNHEY and CDR2 SMNVEV (reference sequence). The CDR3 DNA reads TGTGCCAGCAGTTTGCTAGCGGGGGGAAACACAGATATGCAGTATTTT. This encodes CASSLLAGGNTDMQYF.

Points on this clonotype: A much larger clone lies a single base off, so this may be a read error. J is TRBJ2-7 and V is TRBV6-2 or TRBV6-3, with a possible D match to TRBD2 (6 bases). This CDR3 region has 17 residues. V was pared by 6 bases and J by 6 bases, with 27 bases between. Germline V CDR1 and CDR2: MNHEY, SVGEGT. The CDR3 loop is CASRRPSGGGVACEQYF. The CDR3 DNA is TGTGCCAGCAGACGGCCTTCTGGTGGCGGGGTCGCCTGCGAGCAGTACTTC.

The rearrangement joins TRBV20-1 to TRBJ2-3, with D tentatively TRBD2 (5 bases). Germline CDR1 reads DFQATT; CDR2 reads SNEGSKA (reference sequence). Trimming took 4 bases from V and 5 from J, leaving 13 bases between them. The CDR3 contains 13 residues. This chain's CDR3 is CSATAGVLDTQYF. CDR3 nucleotides: TGCAGTGCTACGGCGGGCGTTTTAGATACGCAGTATTTT.

The chain recombines TRBV4-2 with TRBJ1-1; possibly TRBD1 for D (6 bases). Germline assignment: CDR1 LGHNA and CDR2 YNFKEQ. This CDR3 has 19 residues. With 4 bases removed from V and 1 base from J, the gap between germline ends came to 25 bases. The CDR3 DNA sequence: TGTGCCAGCAGCCGAGGGAGGTTCGGGGGCCGGGGGGCGAACACTGAAGCTTTCTTT. Protein product: CASSRGRFGGRGANTEAFF.